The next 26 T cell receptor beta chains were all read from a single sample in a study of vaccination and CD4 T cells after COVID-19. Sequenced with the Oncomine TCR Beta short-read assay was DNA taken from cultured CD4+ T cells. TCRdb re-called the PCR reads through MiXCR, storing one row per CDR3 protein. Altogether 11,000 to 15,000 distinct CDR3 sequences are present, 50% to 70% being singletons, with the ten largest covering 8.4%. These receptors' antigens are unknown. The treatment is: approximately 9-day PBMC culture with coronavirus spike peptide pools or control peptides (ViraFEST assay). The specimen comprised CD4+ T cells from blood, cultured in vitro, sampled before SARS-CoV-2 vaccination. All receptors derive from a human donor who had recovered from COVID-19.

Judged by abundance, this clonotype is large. CDR3: CASSLAGGSTDTQYF. DNA for the CDR3: TGTGCCAGCAGCCTAGCGGGGGGGAGCACAGATACGCAGTATTTT. The gene calls are TRBV7-3 and TRBJ2-3; TRBD2 aligns across 12 bases. The CDR3 length is 15 residues. Trimming at V came to 5 bases and at J to 0 bases, leaving 0 bases not matched to a gene. Germline V gene data show CDR1 as SGHTA and CDR2 as FQGTGA.

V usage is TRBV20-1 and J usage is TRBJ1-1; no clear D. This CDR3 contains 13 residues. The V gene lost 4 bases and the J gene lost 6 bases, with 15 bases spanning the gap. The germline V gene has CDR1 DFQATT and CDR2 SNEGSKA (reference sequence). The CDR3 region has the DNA TGCAGTGCTAACACGCCAGGAGCGCCTGAAGCTTTCTTT. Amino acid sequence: CSANTPGAPEAFF.

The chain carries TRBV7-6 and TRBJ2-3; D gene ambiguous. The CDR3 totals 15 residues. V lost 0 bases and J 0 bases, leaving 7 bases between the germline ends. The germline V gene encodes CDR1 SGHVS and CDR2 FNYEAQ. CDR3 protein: CASSLAWASTDTQYF. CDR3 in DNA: TGTGCCAGCAGCTTAGCCTGGGCTAGCACAGATACGCAGTATTTT.

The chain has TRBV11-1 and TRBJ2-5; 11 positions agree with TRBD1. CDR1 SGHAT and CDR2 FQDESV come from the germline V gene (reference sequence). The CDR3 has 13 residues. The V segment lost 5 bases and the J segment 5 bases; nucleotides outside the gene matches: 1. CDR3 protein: CASSRDRGETQYF. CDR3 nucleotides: TGTGCCAGCAGCCGGGACAGGGGGGAGACCCAGTACTTC.

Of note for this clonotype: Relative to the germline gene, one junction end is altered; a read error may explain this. The CDR3 region is CASSSAGTDGHF. The CDR3 bases are TGTGCCAGCAGTTCCGCCGGGACAGACGGTCACTTC. V usage is TRBV28 and J usage is TRBJ2-7; 7 bases agree with TRBD1. Germline V gene lookup returns CDR1 MDHEN and CDR2 SYDVKM. There are 12 residues in the CDR3.

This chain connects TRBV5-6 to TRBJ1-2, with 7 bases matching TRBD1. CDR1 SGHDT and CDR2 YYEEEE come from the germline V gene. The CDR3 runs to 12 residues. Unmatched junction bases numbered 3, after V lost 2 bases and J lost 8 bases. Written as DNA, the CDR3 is TGTGCCAGCAGCTTCGACAGGGTCGGCTACACCTTC. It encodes CASSFDRVGYTF.

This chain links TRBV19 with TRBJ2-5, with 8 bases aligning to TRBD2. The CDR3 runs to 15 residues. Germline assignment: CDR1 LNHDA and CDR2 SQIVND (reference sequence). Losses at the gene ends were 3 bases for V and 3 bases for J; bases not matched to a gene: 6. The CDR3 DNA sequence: TGTGCCAGTAGTATTAATCTTAGCGGGGAAGAGACCCAGTACTTC. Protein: CASSINLSGEETQYF.

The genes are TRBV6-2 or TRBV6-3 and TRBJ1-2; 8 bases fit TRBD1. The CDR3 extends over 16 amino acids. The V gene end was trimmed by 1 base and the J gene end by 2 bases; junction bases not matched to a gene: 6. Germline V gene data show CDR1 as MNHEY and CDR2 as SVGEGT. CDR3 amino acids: CASSYLPGTGNYGYTF. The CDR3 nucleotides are TGTGCCAGCAGTTACTTGCCCGGGACAGGAAACTATGGCTACACCTTC.

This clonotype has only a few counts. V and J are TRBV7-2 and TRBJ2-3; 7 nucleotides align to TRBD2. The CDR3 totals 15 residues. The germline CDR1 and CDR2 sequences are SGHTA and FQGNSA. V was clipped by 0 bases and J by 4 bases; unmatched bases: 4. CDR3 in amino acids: CASSLAGGSSDTQYF. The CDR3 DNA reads TGTGCCAGCAGCTTAGCCGGCGGGAGCTCAGATACGCAGTATTTT.

The CDR3 sequence is CARGQTAPGRPYGYTF. CDR3 coding DNA: TGTGCCAGGGGGCAAACAGCCCCGGGTAGGCCCTATGGCTACACCTTC. This chain uses TRBV7-3 with TRBJ1-2; a possible D gene is TRBD1 (5 bases). V was pared by 9 bases and J by 4 bases, with 24 bases between. The CDR3 is 16 residues long. Germline CDR1 and CDR2: SGHTA and FQGTGA.

For the CDR3, the DNA is TGCAGTGCTAGAGGGAATGGTGGGAATGAGCAGTTCTTC. This gives the protein CSARGNGGNEQFF. This chain uses TRBV20-1 with TRBJ2-1; the D is unclear. Trimming removed 1 base from V and 7 bases from J, with 11 bases in between. Germline V gene sequence: CDR1 DFQATT, CDR2 SNEGSKA (reference sequence). The length of the CDR3 is 13 residues.

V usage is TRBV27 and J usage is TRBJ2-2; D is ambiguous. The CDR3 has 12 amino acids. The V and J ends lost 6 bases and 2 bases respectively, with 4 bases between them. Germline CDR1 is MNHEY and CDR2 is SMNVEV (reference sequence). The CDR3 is CASSLNTGELFF. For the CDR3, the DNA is TGTGCCAGCAGCTTAAACACCGGGGAGCTGTTTTTT.

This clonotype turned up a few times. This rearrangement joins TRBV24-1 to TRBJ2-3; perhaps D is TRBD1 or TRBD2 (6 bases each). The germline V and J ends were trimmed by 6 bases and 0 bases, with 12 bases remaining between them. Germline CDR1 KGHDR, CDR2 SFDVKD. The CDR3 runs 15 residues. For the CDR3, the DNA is TGTGCCACCAGTAAGGGGGGAGCTAGCACAGATACGCAGTATTTT. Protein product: CATSKGGASTDTQYF.

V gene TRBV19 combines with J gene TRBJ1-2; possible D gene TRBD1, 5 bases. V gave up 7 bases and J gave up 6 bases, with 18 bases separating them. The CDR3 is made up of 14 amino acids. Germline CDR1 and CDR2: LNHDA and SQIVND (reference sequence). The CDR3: CASKGRLSSNGYTF. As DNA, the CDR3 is TGTGCCAGTAAGGGACGACTATCATCGAATGGCTACACCTTC.

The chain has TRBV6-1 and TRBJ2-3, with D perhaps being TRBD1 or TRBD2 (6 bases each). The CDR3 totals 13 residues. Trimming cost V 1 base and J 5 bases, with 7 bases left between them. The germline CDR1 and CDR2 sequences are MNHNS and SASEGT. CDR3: CASSEEGGDTQYF. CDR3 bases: TGTGCCAGCAGTGAAGAGGGGGGAGATACGCAGTATTTT.

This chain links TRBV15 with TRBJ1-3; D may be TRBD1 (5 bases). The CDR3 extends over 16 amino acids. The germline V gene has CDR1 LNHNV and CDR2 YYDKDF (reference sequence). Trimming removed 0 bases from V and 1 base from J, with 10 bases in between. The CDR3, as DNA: TGTGCCACCAGCAGAGATACGGGGGGATCTGGAAACACCATATATTTT. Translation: CATSRDTGGSGNTIYF.

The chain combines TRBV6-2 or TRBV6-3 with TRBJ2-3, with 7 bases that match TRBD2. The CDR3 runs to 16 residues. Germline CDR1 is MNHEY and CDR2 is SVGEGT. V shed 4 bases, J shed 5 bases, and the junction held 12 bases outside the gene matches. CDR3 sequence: CASSSPFGRPRDTQYF. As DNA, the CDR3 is TGTGCCAGCAGTTCCCCCTTCGGGAGGCCTCGAGATACGCAGTATTTT.

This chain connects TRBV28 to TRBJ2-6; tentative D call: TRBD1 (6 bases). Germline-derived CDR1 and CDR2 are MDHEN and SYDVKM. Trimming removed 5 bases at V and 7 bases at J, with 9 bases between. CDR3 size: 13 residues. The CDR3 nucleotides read TGTGCCAGCAGTCTCGGGACAGCCAACGTCCTGACTTTC. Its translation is CASSLGTANVLTF.

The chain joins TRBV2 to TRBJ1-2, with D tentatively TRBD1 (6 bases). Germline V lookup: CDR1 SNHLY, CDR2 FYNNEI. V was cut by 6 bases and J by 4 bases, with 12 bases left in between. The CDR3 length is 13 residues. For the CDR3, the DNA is TGTGCCAGCAGCGACCAGGGGACCTATGGCTACACCTTC. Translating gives CASSDQGTYGYTF.

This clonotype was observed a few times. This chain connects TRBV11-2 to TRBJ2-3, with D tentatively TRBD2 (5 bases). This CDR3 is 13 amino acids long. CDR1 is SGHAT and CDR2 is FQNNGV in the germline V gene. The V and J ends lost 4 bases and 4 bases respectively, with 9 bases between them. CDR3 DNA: TGTGCCAGCAGCTCTGCGGGCCCAGATACGCAGTATTTT. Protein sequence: CASSSAGPDTQYF. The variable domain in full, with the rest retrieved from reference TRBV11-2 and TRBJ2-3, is EAGVAQSPRYKIIEKRQSVAFWCNPISGHATLYWYQQILGQGPKLLIQFQNNGVVDDSQLPKDRFSAERLKGVDSTLKIQPAKLEDSAVYLCASSSAGPDTQYFGPGTRLTVL.

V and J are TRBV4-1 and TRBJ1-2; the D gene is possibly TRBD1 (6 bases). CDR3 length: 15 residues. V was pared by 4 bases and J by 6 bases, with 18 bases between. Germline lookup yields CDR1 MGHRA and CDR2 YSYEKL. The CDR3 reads CASSRGPGGADGYTF. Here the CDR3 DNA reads TGCGCCAGCAGCCGAGGTCCGGGGGGCGCGGATGGCTACACCTTC.

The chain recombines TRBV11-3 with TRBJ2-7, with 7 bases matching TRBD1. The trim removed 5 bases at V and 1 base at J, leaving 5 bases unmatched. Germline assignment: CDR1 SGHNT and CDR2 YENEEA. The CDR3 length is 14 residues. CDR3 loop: CASSRGQESYEQYF. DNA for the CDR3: TGTGCCAGCAGCAGGGGGCAGGAGTCCTACGAGCAGTACTTC.

CDR3 amino acids: CASSQEGGGLSTDTQYF. The CDR3 DNA follows: TGCGCCAGCAGCCAAGAAGGCGGGGGGCTCAGCACAGATACGCAGTATTTT. The J gene is TRBJ2-3, the V gene TRBV4-1; 8 nucleotides agree with TRBD2. The V gene end was trimmed by 0 bases and the J gene end by 0 bases; junction bases not matched to a gene: 5. Germline V lookup: CDR1 MGHRA, CDR2 YSYEKL. The CDR3 sequence is 17 residues long.

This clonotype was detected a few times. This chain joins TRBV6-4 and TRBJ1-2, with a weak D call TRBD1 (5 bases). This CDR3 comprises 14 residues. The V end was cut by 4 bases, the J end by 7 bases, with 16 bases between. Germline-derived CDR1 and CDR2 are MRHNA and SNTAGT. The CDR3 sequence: CASSGDGGDSGYTF. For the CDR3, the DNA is TGTGCCAGCAGTGGGGACGGAGGGGATTCTGGCTACACCTTC.

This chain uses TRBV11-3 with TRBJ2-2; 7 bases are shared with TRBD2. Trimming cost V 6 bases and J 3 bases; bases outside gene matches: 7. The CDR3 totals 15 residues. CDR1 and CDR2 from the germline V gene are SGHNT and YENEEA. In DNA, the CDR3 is TGTGCCAGCAGTTTAAGCGGGATGGACACCGGGGAGCTGTTTTTT. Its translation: CASSLSGMDTGELFF.

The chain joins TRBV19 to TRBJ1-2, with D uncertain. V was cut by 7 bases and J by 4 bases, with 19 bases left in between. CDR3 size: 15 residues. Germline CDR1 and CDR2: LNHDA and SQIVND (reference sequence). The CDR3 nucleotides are TGTGCCAGTAACACACTCATTGGGCGGGGCTATGGCTACACCTTC. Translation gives CASNTLIGRGYGYTF.